These 17 T cell receptor beta chains came from one sample sequenced in a study of tumor-infiltrating lymphocytes in primary liver carcinoma. They got blood RNA out of unsorted whole blood and also pulled out germline DNA. With a constant-region primer, TCR beta cDNA was made from approximately 450 ng of total RNA. Slightly modified ARM-PCR served as the procedure for the TCR beta libraries. These libraries came from three rounds of nested multiplex PCR. For around 10 cycles apiece, the opening two PCR rounds ran with TRBV1-TRBV30 forward primers and a C-beta reverse primer. TCRdb ran MiXCR on the multiplex PCR reads and lists one entry per CDR3 protein. The top ten clones hold about 8.4% of a sample with 320,000 or so distinct CDR3 sequences, around three fifths of them seen once. Sequenced: peripheral blood. These receptors came from a man aged 40-49 years with primary liver carcinoma and hepatitis B virus infection.

Regarding this clonotype: The germline gene is not matched at one end of the junction; a read error may be the cause. This chain uses TRBV11-2 with TRBJ2-1; 10 bases are a match to TRBD2. This CDR3 has 15 amino acids. Germline loops: CDR1 SGHAT, CDR2 FQNNGV. The CDR3 reads CVSSYSGRGEDEQFF. The CDR3 region has the DNA TGTGTCAGCAGCTACAGCGGGAGGGGGGAGGATGAGCAGTTCTTC.

In the case of this clonotype: A much more abundant neighbour one base away suggests this may be a read error. The rearrangement links TRBV6-5 to TRBJ1-1; no reliable D call. The CDR3 spans 15 residues. V lost 0 bases to trimming and J lost 5 bases, with 13 bases between them. The germline CDR1 and CDR2 sequences are MNHEY and SVGAGI. CDR3 protein: CASSYSWDAKTEAFF. CDR3 in DNA: TGTGCCAGCAGTTACTCTTGGGATGCGAAGACTGAAGCTTTCTTT.

As concerns this clonotype: An end of the junction differs from the germline gene, which may be a read error. V is TRBV4-3 and J is TRBJ1-2; D might be TRBD1 (5 bases). The germline V gene encodes CDR1 LGHNA and CDR2 YSLEER. The CDR3 is 16 amino acids. The CDR3 loop reads CASSQAGSGRSYGYTF. In DNA form, the CDR3 reads TGCGCCAGCAGCCAGGCAGGGTCAGGGAGGAGCTATGGTTACACCTTC.

The chain employs TRBV4-1 and TRBJ1-3; the D gene is possibly TRBD1 (5 bases). This CDR3 region has 15 residues. Per the germline V gene, CDR1 is MGHRA and CDR2 is YSYEKL. Trimming stripped 4 bases from V and 2 bases from J, with 12 bases between. The CDR3 DNA follows: TGCGCCAGCAGCCCAGCAGGGAGAACTGGAAACACCATATATTTT. Translated: CASSPAGRTGNTIYF.

The chain carries TRBV11-2 and TRBJ2-1; D is ambiguous. The germline V and J ends were trimmed by 8 bases and 0 bases, with 14 bases remaining between them. This CDR3 spans 15 amino acids. CDR1 SGHAT and CDR2 FQNNGV come from the germline V gene. CDR3 protein: CASGPLTNSYNEQFF. DNA of the CDR3: TGTGCCAGCGGCCCCCTAACAAACTCCTACAATGAGCAGTTCTTC.

The V call is TRBV4-3, the J call TRBJ1-5; D gene ambiguous. The germline gives CDR1 LGHNA, CDR2 YSLEER. V was shortened by 3 bases and J by 0 bases, with 6 bases between the two germline ends. This CDR3 region has 14 residues. The CDR3 region has the DNA TGCGCCAGCAGCCACGTCTCTAGCAATCAGCCCCAGCATTTT. Protein product: CASSHVSSNQPQHF.

Comment on this clonotype: A much larger clone is a single base away; this may be a read error. The chain has TRBV29-1 and TRBJ2-3, with D unresolved. Germline lookup yields CDR1 SQVTM and CDR2 ANQGSEA. The CDR3 consists of 12 residues. The V end was cut by 5 bases, the J end by 5 bases, with 11 bases between. The CDR3 DNA reads TGCAGCGTTCCACAAGGCATAGATACGCAGTATTTT. Residues: CSVPQGIDTQYF.

The table lists this clonotype with a count of one. One junction end disagrees with the germline gene, perhaps due to a read error. The CDR3 reads CASSILSLKVEF. CDR3 in DNA: TGTGCCAGCAGTATTCTGTCTCTAAAAGTGGAGTTC. V gene TRBV28 combines with J gene TRBJ2-7; D is ambiguous. Germline CDR1 MDHEN, CDR2 SYDVKM. This CDR3 is built from 12 residues.

This clonotype showed up just a few times. A much larger clone differs by one base, so this may be a read error. The V gene is TRBV6-1, the J gene TRBJ1-2; D gene uncertain. Germline V gene lookup returns CDR1 MNHNS and CDR2 SASEGT. CDR3 size: 15 residues. CDR3: CTSSVSTGANYGYTF. The CDR3 region has the DNA TGTACCAGCAGCGTTAGTACGGGAGCCAACTATGGCTACACCTTC.

This clonotype has at least ten counts. CDR3 loop: CASSPARQGLAEGGEQFF. The CDR3 region has the DNA TGTGCCAGCAGCCCAGCCCGACAGGGGCTAGCCGAGGGTGGTGAGCAGTTCTTC. The chain carries TRBV4-2 and TRBJ2-1; 8 nucleotides line up with TRBD1. Germline lookup yields CDR1 LGHNA and CDR2 YNFKEQ. The CDR3 is 18 amino acids. Trimming at V came to 4 bases and at J to 9 bases, leaving 20 bases not matched to a gene.

This clonotype was detected many times. The genes are TRBV6-5 and TRBJ2-1, with 8 bases that match TRBD1. Unmatched junction bases numbered 2, after V lost 0 bases and J lost 4 bases. The CDR3 contains 15 residues. Germline lookup yields CDR1 MNHEY and CDR2 SVGAGI. The CDR3 DNA reads TGTGCCAGCAGTTACTCGGGACAGGTGTACAATGAGCAGTTCTTC. Translated, it gives CASSYSGQVYNEQFF.

This clonotype was seen just once. Relative to the germline gene, one junction end is altered; a read error may explain this. The chain has TRBV7-8 and TRBJ2-2, with a possible D match to TRBD2 (6 bases). CDR3 length: 13 amino acids. Germline lookup yields CDR1 SGHVS and CDR2 FQNEAQ. CDR3 amino acids: CASKWRASGELLF. The DNA of the CDR3 is TGTGCCAGCAAATGGAGGGCTTCCGGGGAGCTGTTATTT.

With respect to this clonotype: An end of the junction differs from the germline gene, which may be a read error. The rearrangement uses TRBV16 and TRBJ1-5; 9 nucleotides line up with TRBD1. The CDR3 sequence is 16 residues long. Germline lookup yields CDR1 KGHSY and CDR2 FQNENV. CDR3: CARSQSGTGTNQPQHF. The CDR3 nucleotides are TGTGCCAGGAGCCAATCGGGGACAGGGACAAATCAGCCCCAGCATTTT.

The genes are TRBV29-1 and TRBJ2-7; 11 bases match TRBD1. The CDR3 has 15 residues. Germline V gene data show CDR1 as SQVTM and CDR2 as ANQGSEA. Unmatched junction bases numbered 11, after V lost 7 bases and J lost 3 bases. CDR3 region: CSDEGRDRGYYEQYF. In DNA, the CDR3 is TGCAGCGATGAGGGGCGGGACAGGGGGTACTACGAGCAGTACTTC.

About this clonotype: One end of the junction fails to match germline, which may point to a read error. The chain combines TRBV6-2 or TRBV6-3 with TRBJ2-7, with 13 bases lining up with TRBD2. CDR1 is MNHEY, CDR2 SVGEGT, per germline. This CDR3 contains 15 residues. DNA for the CDR3: TGTGCCAGCAGTGTGACGGGACTAGCGGGACGCGAGCAGTATTTC. Its translation: CASSVTGLAGREQYF.

The rearrangement links TRBV11-1 to TRBJ2-1; D uncertain. V lost 2 bases to trimming and J lost 8 bases, with 19 bases between them. Per the germline V gene, CDR1 is SGHAT and CDR2 is FQDESV (reference sequence). This CDR3 has 16 amino acids. The CDR3 is CASSLLGQNLYDEQFF. The CDR3 nucleotides are TGTGCCAGCAGCTTATTAGGTCAGAACTTGTACGATGAGCAGTTCTTC. Drawing the rest from reference TRBV11-1 and TRBJ2-1, the complete variable domain is EAEVAQSPRYKITEKSQAVAFWCDPISGHATLYWYRQILGQGPELLVQFQDESVVDDSQLPKDRFSAERLKGVDSTLKIQPAELGDSAMYLCASSLLGQNLYDEQFFGPGTRLTVL.

The chain recombines TRBV2 with TRBJ2-1; either TRBD1 or TRBD2 may supply D (5 bases each). CDR3 size: 15 residues. Germline V lookup: CDR1 SNHLY, CDR2 FYNNEI. The V end lost 6 bases, the J end lost 8 bases, and 20 bases lay between the germline ends. CDR3 sequence reads: CASSTGTDPLDEQFF. Written as DNA, the CDR3 is TGTGCCAGCAGCACCGGGACGGACCCTTTGGATGAGCAGTTCTTC.